Presented here are 22 T cell receptor beta chains from one specimen sequenced in a study of blood T cell repertoires in COVID-19. Data came from immunoSEQ multiplex PCR; TCRdb stores just in-frame clones and leaves some out. In the table there are about 170,000 clones, roughly four fifths of which are singletons. Sequenced: peripheral blood. The receptors originated from a woman aged 80 or older with acute or convalescent COVID-19.

The chain is built from TRBV5-1 and TRBJ2-5, with a possible D match to TRBD1 (5 bases). Trimming pared 4 bases from V and 5 bases from J, leaving 18 bases between. This CDR3 comprises 15 residues. Looked up from germline, CDR1 is SGHRS and CDR2 is YFSETQ. The CDR3 DNA reads as TGCGCCAGCAGCAGCCGACTCGATTACAGGGAGACCCAGTACTTC. Translation: CASSSRLDYRETQYF.

The V gene is TRBV2, the J gene TRBJ2-7; 8 positions match TRBD1. Germline CDR1 and CDR2: SNHLY and FYNNEI. The CDR3 has 19 amino acids. Trimming removed 7 bases from V and 1 base from J; junction bases left unmatched: 21. The CDR3 region has the DNA TGTGCCAGCAAAACGTTCAGACTTCTGGGACAGGTAGGTTCCTACGAGCAGTACTTC. Its protein is CASKTFRLLGQVGSYEQYF.

The chain has TRBV28 and TRBJ2-2; 7 bases map to TRBD1. Losses at the gene ends were 3 bases for V and 0 bases for J; bases not matched to a gene: 7. Germline V CDR1 and CDR2: MDHEN, SYDVKM. The CDR3 is made up of 17 amino acids. The CDR3 is CASSFFFGTANTGELFF. DNA of the CDR3: TGTGCCAGCAGTTTCTTTTTCGGGACAGCGAACACCGGGGAGCTGTTTTTT.

V is TRBV7-2 and J is TRBJ2-7; D may be TRBD2 (6 bases). Germline V gene sequence: CDR1 SGHTA, CDR2 FQGNSA. This CDR3 has 14 residues. Trimming took off 3 bases at V and 8 bases at J, with 17 bases between the two ends. CDR3 nucleotide sequence: TGTGCCAGCAGCTTCGGGGGAGGCGATACGAAGCAGTACTTC. It codes for CASSFGGGDTKQYF.

This clone has only one observation. V is TRBV5-1 and J is TRBJ2-1; 9 nucleotides match TRBD2. Germline CDR1 reads SGHRS; CDR2 reads YFSETQ. The CDR3 spans 17 residues. V trimming: 2 bases; J trimming: 8 bases; junction bases outside the gene matches: 14. The CDR3 DNA sequence: TGCGCCAGCAGCTTTGGGACATTTAGCGGGAGAGGTCATGAGCAGTTCTTC. It translates to CASSFGTFSGRGHEQFF.

This clone was recorded a few times. The genes are TRBV7-2 and TRBJ2-2; the match to TRBD2 covers 12 bases. CDR1 and CDR2 from the germline V gene are SGHTA and FQGNSA. V lost 5 bases to trimming and J lost 4 bases; unmatched junction nucleotides: 8. The CDR3 covers 17 residues. CDR3 nucleotide sequence: TGTGCCAGCAGCCACAGGACTAGCGGGACGGTCACCGGGGAGCTGTTTTTT. Its translation: CASSHRTSGTVTGELFF.

This sequence joins TRBV20-1 and TRBJ1-5; D is unresolved. The CDR3 consists of 12 residues. The germline V gene has CDR1 DFQATT and CDR2 SNEGSKA (reference sequence). V was cut by 3 bases and J by 7 bases, with 10 bases left in between. The CDR3 DNA reads TGCAGTGCTAGTCTAGGCAGCCAGCCCCAGCATTTT. Its protein product is CSASLGSQPQHF.

The chain combines TRBV7-9 with TRBJ1-5, with 10 bases lining up with TRBD1. This CDR3 comprises 19 residues. V lost 6 bases, J lost 4 bases, and 18 bases stayed unmatched. The germline gives CDR1 SEHNR, CDR2 FQNEAQ (reference sequence). The DNA of the CDR3 is TGTGCCAGCAGTTCCGTAGGACAGGGGGACGGGATCGGGAATCAGCCCCAGCATTTT. This codes for CASSSVGQGDGIGNQPQHF.

This clone was recorded a few times. The chain recombines TRBV19 with TRBJ1-6, with unresolved D. Germline CDR1 reads LNHDA; CDR2 reads SQIVND (reference sequence). V dropped 2 bases and J dropped 8 bases, with 7 bases sitting between them. There are 13 residues in the CDR3. DNA for the CDR3: TGTGCCAGTAGTATAAGCCGGGATTCACCCCTCCACTTT. The encoded protein is CASSISRDSPLHF.

The rearrangement uses TRBV5-4 and TRBJ1-1; TRBD1 matches 7 bases. Trimming at V came to 4 bases and at J to 1 base, leaving 4 bases not matched to a gene. The CDR3 length is 14 residues. Germline V lookup: CDR1 SGHNT, CDR2 YYREEE (reference sequence). The CDR3 loop reads CASSLGGRNTEAFF. The DNA of the CDR3 is TGTGCCAGCAGCCTAGGGGGCCGGAACACTGAAGCTTTCTTT.

The CDR3 here is CASSVGGRGAPTDTQYF. CDR3 DNA sequence: TGTGCCAGCAGCGTAGGGGGGCGGGGGGCCCCCACAGATACGCAGTATTTT. The chain joins TRBV9 to TRBJ2-3; 8 bases map to TRBD2. The CDR3 totals 17 residues. The V gene's germline CDR1 is SGDLS and CDR2 YYNGEE. The ends lost 0 bases at V and 2 bases at J; junction bases unmatched: 8. Full variable domain (outside the CDR3, taken from reference TRBV9 and TRBJ2-3): DSGVTQTPKHLITATGQRVTLRCSPRSGDLSVYWYQQSLDQGLQFLIQYYNGEERAKGNILERFSAQQFPDLHSELNLSSLELGDSALYFCASSVGGRGAPTDTQYFGPGTRLTVL.

This chain uses TRBV10-3 with TRBJ1-1; no firm D call. The germline V gene encodes CDR1 ENHRY and CDR2 SYGVKD. The ends were cut back, 4 bases at V and 1 base at J, with 7 bases in the middle. The CDR3 runs 13 residues. DNA for the CDR3: TGTGCCATCAGTGCGTCAGCGAACACTGAAGCTTTCTTT. Translation: CAISASANTEAFF.

The J gene is TRBJ1-5, the V gene TRBV29-1; a weak D match, TRBD1 (5 bases). Trimming took 0 bases from V and 7 from J, leaving 10 bases between them. In germline, CDR1 is SQVTM, CDR2 ANQGSEA. This CDR3 region has 13 residues. The DNA of the CDR3 is TGCAGCGTTGAAGATGGGGCTGGCCAGCCCCAGCATTTT. This translates into CSVEDGAGQPQHF.

The gene calls are TRBV7-2 and TRBJ2-2, with D tentatively TRBD2 (5 bases). The CDR3 loop spans 15 amino acids. Germline values: CDR1 SGHTA, CDR2 FQGNSA. Trimming cost V 3 bases and J 6 bases, with 14 bases left between them. In DNA form, the CDR3 reads TGTGCCAGCAGCTTGAGGGTTGTAGGACCCGGGGAGCTGTTTTTT. It codes for CASSLRVVGPGELFF.

A few counts support this clone. This chain links TRBV21-1 with TRBJ1-3. TRBV21-1 is described as a pseudogene. The CDR3 sequence is 16 residues long. The CDR3 spells CASSTRGVRSGNTIYF. DNA of the CDR3: TGTGCCAGCAGCACCCGGGGGGTCCGCTCTGGAAACACCATATATTTT.

The chain is built from TRBV9 and TRBJ2-7; no reliable D call. V lost 0 bases to trimming and J lost 3 bases, with 7 bases between them. Germline-derived CDR1 and CDR2 are SGDLS and YYNGEE. There are 13 residues in the CDR3. CDR3 sequence reads: CASSVAFGYEQYF. In DNA form, the CDR3 reads TGTGCCAGCAGCGTAGCTTTCGGCTACGAGCAGTACTTC.

This clone was observed a handful of times. The J gene is TRBJ2-5, the V gene TRBV7-9, with TRBD2 matching 7 bases. Germline assignment: CDR1 SEHNR and CDR2 FQNEAQ (reference sequence). V trimming: 2 bases; J trimming: 5 bases; junction bases outside the gene matches: 8. This CDR3 contains 15 residues. The CDR3 region is CASSLLGGSGETQYF. CDR3 bases: TGTGCCAGCAGCTTACTGGGCGGGAGTGGCGAGACCCAGTACTTC. The complete variable domain, with remaining parts taken from reference TRBV7-9 and TRBJ2-5, reads DTGVSQNPRHKITKRGQNVTFRCDPISEHNRLYWYRQTLGQGPEFLTYFQNEAQLEKSRLLSDRFSAERPKGSFSTLEIQRTEQGDSAMYLCASSLLGGSGETQYFGPGTRLLVL.

This clone was counted once. The genes are TRBV3-1 (or the pseudogene TRBV3-2) and TRBJ2-7; 9 bases line up with TRBD2. Trimming removed 0 bases from V and 9 bases from J; junction bases left unmatched: 9. Germline loops: CDR1 LGHDT, CDR2 YNNKEL (reference sequence). The CDR3 totals 15 residues. CDR3 nucleotide sequence: TGTGCCAGCAGCCAAGACTTGAGCGGGGGGAGGGTGCAGTACTTC. It is translated as CASSQDLSGGRVQYF.

The chain uses TRBV9 and TRBJ1-1, with 9 bases lining up with TRBD1. This CDR3 is 16 amino acids long. Germline CDR1 is SGDLS and CDR2 is YYNGEE. The ends lost 0 bases at V and 2 bases at J; junction bases unmatched: 5. The CDR3 bases are TGTGCCAGCAGCGTAGGGACAGGGGCAGCTAACACTGAAGCTTTCTTT. This gives the protein CASSVGTGAANTEAFF.

The genes are TRBV5-4 and TRBJ1-2, with 11 nucleotides matching TRBD1. The CDR3 is 15 amino acids. Trimming at V came to 3 bases and at J to 4 bases, leaving 5 bases not matched to a gene. CDR1 SGHNT and CDR2 YYREEE come from the germline V gene (reference sequence). The CDR3 coding sequence is TGTGCCAGCAGCTCGGGACAGGGGGTCTTCTATGGCTACACCTTC. This translates into CASSSGQGVFYGYTF.

This clone came up a few times. The chain combines TRBV11-2 with TRBJ2-5; 7 nucleotides line up with TRBD2. V was pared by 5 bases and J by 2 bases, with 2 bases of the junction left unmatched. The length of the CDR3 is 13 residues. Looked up from germline, CDR1 is SGHAT and CDR2 is FQNNGV. CDR3 protein: CASSRGVQETQYF. In nucleotides, the CDR3 is TGTGCCAGCAGCCGGGGGGTTCAAGAGACCCAGTACTTC.

This rearrangement joins TRBV7-9 to TRBJ1-6, with no clear D. Germline V gives CDR1 SEHNR, CDR2 FQNEAQ (reference sequence). Trimming cost V 6 bases and J 14 bases, with 17 bases left between them. CDR3 size: 13 residues. The CDR3 region is CASSSTESPTLHF. As DNA, the CDR3 is TGTGCCAGCAGTTCTACTGAATCACCTACCCTCCACTTT. The full variable domain, its missing parts supplied by reference TRBV7-9 and TRBJ1-6, is DTGVSQNPRHKITKRGQNVTFRCDPISEHNRLYWYRQTLGQGPEFLTYFQNEAQLEKSRLLSDRFSAERPKGSFSTLEIQRTEQGDSAMYLCASSSTESPTLHFGNGTRLTVT.